The present T cell receptor beta chain was sequenced within a study of T cells after yellow fever vaccination. Study in general: CD3, CD45RA, CCR7 and CD95 guided sorting of the EM, EMRA, CM and Tscm memory subsets.

TCRdb redid the calling of the 5' RACE reads with MiXCR, one entry per CDR3 protein. This table holds about 32,000 distinct CDR3 sequences, roughly a tenth found once. Trimming took off 0 bases at V and 6 bases at J, with 8 bases between the two ends. The CDR3 covers 13 residues. Germline V gene sequence: CDR1 KGHSH, CDR2 LQKENI. General study findings and limits: Abundant clonotypes from the bulk population could contaminate FACS-sorted repertoires. Only a small proportion of the clonotypes turned up in both the CD4 and the CD8 compartments, likely arising from convergent recombination.

This clonotype was seen many times. This chain connects TRBV18 to TRBJ1-2; unclear D gene. This TCR came from a man between 18 and 29 years old who received the YFV17D yellow fever vaccine. The sample here was PBMCs, either bulk or a sorted T-cell subset (CD4+, CD8+, memory, or dextramer-sorted; not recorded which), taken roughly 14 days after the first yellow fever vaccination. The CDR3 reads CASSPPQVNGYTF. CDR3 nucleotide sequence: TGTGCCAGCTCACCACCGCAGGTTAATGGCTACACCTTC.